A selection of T cell receptor beta chains follows, all from one sample in a study of blood T cell repertoires in COVID-19. Some clones are missing from TCRdb's copy, which holds only in-frame ones; the method was immunoSEQ multiplex PCR. The data hold 200,000 to 300,000 clones, with about 85% observed a single time. Input material: peripheral blood. The receptors were sampled from an older woman with active or convalescent COVID-19. The CDR3 runs from the conserved cysteine through the conserved F or W. D genes are given only for firm matches. The size entry is marked missing in some rows and otherwise reads once, few, many or a size class.

V gene,clone size,D gene,CDR3 protein
TRBV19,NA,TRBD1,CASSILGQARDGYTF
TRBV11-3,NA,TRBD1,CASSLDPGGRAEAFF
TRBV11-2,NA,TRBD2,CASSSGLSNIQYF
TRBV3-1/TRBV3-2,NA,NA,CASSQQGYGYTF
TRBV19,NA,TRBD1,CASTTTGGTEAFF
TRBV11-2,NA,NA,CASSLVGGFGEKLFF
TRBV6-5,NA,NA,CASSAAREYF
TRBV7-2,once,TRBD1,CASSSPGQMNSPLHF
TRBV6-5,NA,NA,CASKRDYGYTF
TRBV11-2,NA,NA,CASSARTTQETQYF
TRBV27,NA,NA,CASSPRARTEAFF
TRBV5-4,NA,NA,CASSLGGLDNNEQFF
TRBV6-2/TRBV6-3,NA,NA,CASSYGGTITDTQYF
TRBV30,NA,NA,CAWSGLGPSEQYF
TRBV4-1,once,NA,CASSQEPGGLLNEQFF
TRBV19,NA,NA,CASSIRVSNGQPQHF